The present T cell receptor (beta chain) was sequenced within a study of T cell changes during pregnancy in multiple sclerosis. Data came from immunoSEQ multiplex PCR; TCRdb stores just in-frame clones and leaves some out. The data hold about 87,000 clones, with approximately 92% observed a single time. V gave up 3 bases and J gave up 0 bases, with 8 bases separating them. The CDR3 has 14 amino acids. CDR1 is SEHNR, CDR2 FQNEAQ, per germline (reference sequence). This TCR was recovered from a female donor in good health, enrolled as a control in a pregnancy study. This specimen was peripheral blood, taken in the third trimester of pregnancy. The chain has TRBV7-9 and TRBJ1-1, with no clear D. The CDR3 here is CASSLEVMNTEAFF. The DNA for the CDR3 is TGTGCCAGCAGCTTGGAGGTAATGAACACTGAAGCTTTCTTT.